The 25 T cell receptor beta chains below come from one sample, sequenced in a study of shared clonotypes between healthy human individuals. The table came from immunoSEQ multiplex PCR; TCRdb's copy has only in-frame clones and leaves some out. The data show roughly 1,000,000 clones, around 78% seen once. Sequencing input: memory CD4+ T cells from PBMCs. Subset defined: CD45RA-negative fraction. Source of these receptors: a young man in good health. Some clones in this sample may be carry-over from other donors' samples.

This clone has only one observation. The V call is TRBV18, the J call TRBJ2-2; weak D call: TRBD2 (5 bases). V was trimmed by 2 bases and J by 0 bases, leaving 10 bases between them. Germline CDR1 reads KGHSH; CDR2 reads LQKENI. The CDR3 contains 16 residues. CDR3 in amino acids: CASSPSSSTNTGELFF. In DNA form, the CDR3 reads TGTGCCAGCTCACCATCGTCTAGCACGAACACCGGGGAGCTGTTTTTT.

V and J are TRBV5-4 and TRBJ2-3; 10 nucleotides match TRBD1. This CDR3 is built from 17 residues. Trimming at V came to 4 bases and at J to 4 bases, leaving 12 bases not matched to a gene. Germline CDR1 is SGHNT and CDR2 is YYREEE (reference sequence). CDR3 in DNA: TGTGCCAGCAGCCCGGGGGGGGACAGGGGAGTCCCAGATACGCAGTATTTT. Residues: CASSPGGDRGVPDTQYF.

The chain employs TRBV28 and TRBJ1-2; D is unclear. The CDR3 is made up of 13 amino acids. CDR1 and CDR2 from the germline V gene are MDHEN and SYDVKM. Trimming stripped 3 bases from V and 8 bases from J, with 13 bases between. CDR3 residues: CASSFYQTTGYTF. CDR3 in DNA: TGTGCCAGCAGTTTTTATCAGACTACGGGCTACACCTTC.

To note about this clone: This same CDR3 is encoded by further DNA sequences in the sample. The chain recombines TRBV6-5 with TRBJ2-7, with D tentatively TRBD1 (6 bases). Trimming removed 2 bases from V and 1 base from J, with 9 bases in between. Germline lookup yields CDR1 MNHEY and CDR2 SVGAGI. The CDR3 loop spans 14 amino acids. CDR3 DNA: TGTGCCAGCAGTTACGGGACACCGTCCTACGAGCAGTACTTC. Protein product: CASSYGTPSYEQYF.

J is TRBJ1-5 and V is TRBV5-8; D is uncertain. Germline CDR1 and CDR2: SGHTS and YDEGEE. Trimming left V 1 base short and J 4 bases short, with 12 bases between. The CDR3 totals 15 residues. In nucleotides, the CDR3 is TGTGCCAGCAGCTTGTGGTCAGGATGGAATCAGCCCCAGCATTTT. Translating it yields CASSLWSGWNQPQHF.

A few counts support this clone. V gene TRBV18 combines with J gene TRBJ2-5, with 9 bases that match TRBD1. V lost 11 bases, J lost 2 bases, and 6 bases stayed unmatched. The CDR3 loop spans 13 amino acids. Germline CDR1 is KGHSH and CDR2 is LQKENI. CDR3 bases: TGTGCCGGCGGGACAGGGTTACAAGAGACCCAGTACTTC. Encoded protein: CAGGTGLQETQYF.

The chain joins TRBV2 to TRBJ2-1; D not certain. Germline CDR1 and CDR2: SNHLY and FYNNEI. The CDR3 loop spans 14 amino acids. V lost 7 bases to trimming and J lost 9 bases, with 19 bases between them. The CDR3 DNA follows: TGTGCCAGCATTATGGCCCTACTCCCCAGTGAGCAGTTCTTC. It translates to CASIMALLPSEQFF. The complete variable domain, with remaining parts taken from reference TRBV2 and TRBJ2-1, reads EPEVTQTPSHQVTQMGQEVILRCVPISNHLYFYWYRQILGQKVEFLVSFYNNEISEKSEIFDDQFSVERPDGSNFTLKIRSTKLEDSAMYFCASIMALLPSEQFFGPGTRLTVL.

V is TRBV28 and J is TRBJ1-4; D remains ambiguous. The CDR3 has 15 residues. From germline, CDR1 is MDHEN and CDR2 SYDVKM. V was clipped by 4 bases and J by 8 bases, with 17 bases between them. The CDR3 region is CASSSLDSRGEKLFF. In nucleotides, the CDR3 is TGTGCCAGCAGTTCCCTGGACTCCAGAGGGGAAAAACTGTTTTTT.

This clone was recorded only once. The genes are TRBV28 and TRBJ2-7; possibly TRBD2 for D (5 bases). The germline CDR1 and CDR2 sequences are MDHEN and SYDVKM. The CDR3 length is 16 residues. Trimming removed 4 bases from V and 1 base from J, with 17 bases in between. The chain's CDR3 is CASSSLGSGPSYEQYF. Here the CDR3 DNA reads TGTGCCAGCAGTTCCCTGGGGAGCGGCCCGTCCTACGAGCAGTACTTC.

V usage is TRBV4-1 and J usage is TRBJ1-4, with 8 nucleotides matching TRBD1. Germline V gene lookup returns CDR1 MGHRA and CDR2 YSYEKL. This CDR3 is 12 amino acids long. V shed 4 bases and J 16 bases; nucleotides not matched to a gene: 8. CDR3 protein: CASSLAGQGKFF. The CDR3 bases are TGCGCCAGCAGCCTCGCCGGACAGGGCAAGTTTTTT.

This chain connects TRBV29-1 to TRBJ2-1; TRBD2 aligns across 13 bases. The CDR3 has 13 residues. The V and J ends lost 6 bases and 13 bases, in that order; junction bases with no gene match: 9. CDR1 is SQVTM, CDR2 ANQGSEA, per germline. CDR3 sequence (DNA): TGCAGCGTGGAAACTAGCGGGAGGGCCTACCAGTTCTTC. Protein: CSVETSGRAYQFF.

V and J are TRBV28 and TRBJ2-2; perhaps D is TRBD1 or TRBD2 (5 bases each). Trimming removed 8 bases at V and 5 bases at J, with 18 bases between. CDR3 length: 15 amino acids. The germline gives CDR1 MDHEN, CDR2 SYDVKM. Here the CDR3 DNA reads TGTGCCAGCGGGGACCCCCTAAGAGATACCGGGGAGCTGTTTTTT. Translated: CASGDPLRDTGELFF.

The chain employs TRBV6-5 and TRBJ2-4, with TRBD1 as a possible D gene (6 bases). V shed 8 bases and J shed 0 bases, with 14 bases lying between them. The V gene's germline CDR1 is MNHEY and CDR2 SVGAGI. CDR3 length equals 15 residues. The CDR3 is CASGKQGLAKNIQYF. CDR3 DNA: TGTGCCAGCGGGAAACAGGGCTTAGCCAAAAACATTCAGTACTTC.

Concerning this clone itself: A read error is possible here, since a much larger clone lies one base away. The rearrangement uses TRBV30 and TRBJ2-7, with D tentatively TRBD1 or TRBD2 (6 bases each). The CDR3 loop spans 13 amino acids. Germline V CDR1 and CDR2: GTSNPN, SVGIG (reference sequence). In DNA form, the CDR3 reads TGTGCTCTCAAAGGGGGGTCCTCCCACGAGCAGTACTTC. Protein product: CALKGGSSHEQYF.

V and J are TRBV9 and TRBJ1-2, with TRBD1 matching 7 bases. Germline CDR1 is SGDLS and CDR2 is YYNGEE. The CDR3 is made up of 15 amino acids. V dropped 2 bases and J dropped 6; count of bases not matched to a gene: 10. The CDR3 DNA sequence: TGTGCCAGCAGCGTCGAGCCGACAGGGAGTAATGGCTACACCTTC. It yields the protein CASSVEPTGSNGYTF.

The CDR3 loop is CASSTQGAETQYF. CDR3 sequence (DNA): TGTGCCAGCAGTACACAGGGGGCAGAGACCCAGTACTTC. The genes are TRBV5-4 and TRBJ2-5, with 9 bases identical to TRBD1. The germline V gene has CDR1 SGHNT and CDR2 YYREEE (reference sequence). The length of the CDR3 is 13 residues. V lost 5 bases to trimming and J lost 4 bases; unmatched junction nucleotides: 3.

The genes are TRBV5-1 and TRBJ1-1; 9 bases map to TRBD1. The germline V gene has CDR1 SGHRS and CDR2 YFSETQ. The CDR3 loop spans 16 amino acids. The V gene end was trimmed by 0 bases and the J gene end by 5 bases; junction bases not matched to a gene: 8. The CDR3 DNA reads TGCGCCAGCAGCTTGGCCGTGACAGGGGGTGGGACTGAAGCTTTCTTT. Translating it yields CASSLAVTGGGTEAFF. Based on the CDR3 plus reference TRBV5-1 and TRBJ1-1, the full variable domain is KAGVTQTPRYLIKTRGQQVTLSCSPISGHRSVSWYQQTPGQGLQFLFEYFSETQRNKGNFPGRFSGRQFSNSRSEMNVSTLELGDSALYLCASSLAVTGGGTEAFFGQGTRLTVV.

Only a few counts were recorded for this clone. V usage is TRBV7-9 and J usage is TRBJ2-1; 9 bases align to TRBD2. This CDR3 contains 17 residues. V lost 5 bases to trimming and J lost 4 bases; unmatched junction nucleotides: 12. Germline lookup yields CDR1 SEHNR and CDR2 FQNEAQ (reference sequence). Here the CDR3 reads CASSPKRRLAEYNEQFF. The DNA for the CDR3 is TGTGCCAGCAGCCCCAAAAGGCGACTAGCGGAATACAATGAGCAGTTCTTC.

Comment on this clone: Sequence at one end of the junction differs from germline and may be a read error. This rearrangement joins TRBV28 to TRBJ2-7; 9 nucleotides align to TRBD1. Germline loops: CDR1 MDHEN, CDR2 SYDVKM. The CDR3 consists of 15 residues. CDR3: CTSRPAGTGTYEQYF. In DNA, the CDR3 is TGTACCAGCAGGCCAGCCGGGACAGGGACCTACGAGCAGTACTTC.

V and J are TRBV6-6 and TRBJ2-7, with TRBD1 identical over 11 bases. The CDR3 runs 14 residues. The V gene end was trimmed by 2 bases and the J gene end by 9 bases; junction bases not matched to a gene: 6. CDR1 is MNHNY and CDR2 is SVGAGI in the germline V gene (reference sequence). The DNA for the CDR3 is TGTGCCAGCAGTTACGTGGGACAGGGGGAACGGCAGTACTTC. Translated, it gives CASSYVGQGERQYF.

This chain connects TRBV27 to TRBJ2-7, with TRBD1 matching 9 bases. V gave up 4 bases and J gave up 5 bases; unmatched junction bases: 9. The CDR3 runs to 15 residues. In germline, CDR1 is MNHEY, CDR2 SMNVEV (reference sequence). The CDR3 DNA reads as TGTGCCAGCAGTTCTCTAGGGACAGGGATCAACGAGCAGTACTTC. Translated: CASSSLGTGINEQYF.

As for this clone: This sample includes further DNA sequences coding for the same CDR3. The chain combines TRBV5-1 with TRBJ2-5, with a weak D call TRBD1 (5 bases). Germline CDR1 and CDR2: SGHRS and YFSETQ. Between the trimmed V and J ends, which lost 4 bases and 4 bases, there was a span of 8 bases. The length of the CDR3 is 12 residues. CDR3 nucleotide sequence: TGCGCCAGCAGCCTAAGGGGAGAGACCCAGTACTTC. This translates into CASSLRGETQYF. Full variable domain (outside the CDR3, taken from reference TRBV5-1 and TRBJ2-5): KAGVTQTPRYLIKTRGQQVTLSCSPISGHRSVSWYQQTPGQGLQFLFEYFSETQRNKGNFPGRFSGRQFSNSRSEMNVSTLELGDSALYLCASSLRGETQYFGPGTRLLVL.

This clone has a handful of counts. The CDR3 protein is CASSLTRGSRANVLTF. The CDR3 DNA sequence: TGTGCCAGCAGCTTAACGCGGGGGAGTAGGGCCAACGTCCTGACTTTC. The rearrangement joins TRBV7-9 to TRBJ2-6, with TRBD2 matching over 7 bases. The CDR3 contains 16 residues. The trim removed 2 bases at V and 5 bases at J, leaving 6 bases unmatched. Germline loops: CDR1 SEHNR, CDR2 FQNEAQ (reference sequence). Filled out from reference TRBV7-9 and TRBJ2-6, the complete variable domain reads DTGVSQNPRHKITKRGQNVTFRCDPISEHNRLYWYRQTLGQGPEFLTYFQNEAQLEKSRLLSDRFSAERPKGSFSTLEIQRTEQGDSAMYLCASSLTRGSRANVLTFGAGSRLTVL.

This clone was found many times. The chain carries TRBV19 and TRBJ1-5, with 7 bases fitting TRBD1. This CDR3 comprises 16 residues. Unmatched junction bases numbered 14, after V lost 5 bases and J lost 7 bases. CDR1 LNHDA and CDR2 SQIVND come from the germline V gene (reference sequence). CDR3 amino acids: CASSPIPGQRVQPQHF. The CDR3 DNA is TGTGCCAGTAGTCCAATACCGGGACAGAGGGTCCAGCCCCAGCATTTT.

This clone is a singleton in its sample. This chain's CDR3 is CASSQVRLAGTSQFF. DNA for the CDR3: TGCGCCAGCAGCCAAGTCCGACTAGCGGGAACAAGCCAGTTCTTC. The chain employs TRBV4-3 and TRBJ2-1; 11 bases are shared with TRBD2. J lost 13 bases, V lost 1 base, and 9 bases had no gene match. CDR3 length: 15 residues. Looked up from germline, CDR1 is LGHNA and CDR2 is YSLEER.